The 2 T cell receptor beta chains listed next were all sequenced from one sample in a study of T-cell memory formation after mild COVID-19. Via MiXCR, TCRdb re-called the 5' RACE reads, giving one row per CDR3 protein. This sample carries about 270,000 distinct CDR3 sequences, about a sixth of them seen once, and the ten largest clones take around 23%. Sequencing used PBMCs or a T cell subset sorted from them (not recorded which). Receptor source: a man younger than 35 who had mild COVID-19 (a few samples of this study predate the infection). Cell type and time point are not known.

In regard to this clonotype: A much larger clone differs from this one at a single base, so this may be a read error. The chain couples TRBV5-1 to TRBJ2-7, with D perhaps matching TRBD1 or TRBD2 (5 bases each). The V gene lost 6 bases and the J gene lost 3 bases, with 16 bases spanning the gap. Germline V lookup: CDR1 SGHRS, CDR2 YFSETQ. This CDR3 is built from 14 residues. CDR3 coding DNA: TGCGCCAGCATCCCCGGGACGGAGTTCTACGAGCAGTACGTC. It translates to CASIPGTEFYEQYV.

The sample holds a few counts of this clonotype. V gene TRBV3-1 combines with J gene TRBJ1-2, with D unresolved. The CDR3 has 12 amino acids. Trimming pared 4 bases from V and 6 bases from J, leaving 9 bases between. Germline V gives CDR1 LGHDT, CDR2 YNNKEL (reference sequence). The CDR3 is CASSLTRNGYTF. Written as DNA, the CDR3 is TGTGCCAGCAGCCTCACTCGCAATGGCTACACCTTC.